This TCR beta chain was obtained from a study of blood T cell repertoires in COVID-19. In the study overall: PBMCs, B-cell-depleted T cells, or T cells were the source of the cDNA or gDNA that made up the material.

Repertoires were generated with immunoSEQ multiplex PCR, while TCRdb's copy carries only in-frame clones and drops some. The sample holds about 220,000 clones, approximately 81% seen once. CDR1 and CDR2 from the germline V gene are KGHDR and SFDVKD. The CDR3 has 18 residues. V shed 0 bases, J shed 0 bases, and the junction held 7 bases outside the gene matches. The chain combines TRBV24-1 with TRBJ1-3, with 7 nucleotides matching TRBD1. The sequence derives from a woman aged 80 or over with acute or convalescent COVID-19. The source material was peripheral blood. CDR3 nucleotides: TGTGCCACCAGTGATTTGTCCGGGACAGAAGACTCTGGAAACACCATATATTTT. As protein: CATSDLSGTEDSGNTIYF.